Here is one TCR beta chain with its context. The sample belongs to a study of blood T cell repertoires in COVID-19. TCRdb's copy holds only in-frame clones and misses some; the assay was immunoSEQ multiplex PCR. Of fewer than 300,000 clones in the sample, 85% to 90% were seen once. Germline trimming cut 4 bases from V and 3 bases from J; bases unmatched to any gene: 9. CDR1 is SGHRS, CDR2 YFSETQ, per germline. This CDR3 has 15 amino acids. The chain employs TRBV5-1 and TRBJ2-7, with 8 bases identical to TRBD1. The sequencing input was peripheral blood. The source is a woman aged 45-60 years with COVID-19, enrolled during active disease. The CDR3 region is CASSAWTGIGYEQYF. CDR3 DNA sequence: TGCGCCAGCAGCGCCTGGACAGGGATTGGCTACGAGCAGTACTTC.